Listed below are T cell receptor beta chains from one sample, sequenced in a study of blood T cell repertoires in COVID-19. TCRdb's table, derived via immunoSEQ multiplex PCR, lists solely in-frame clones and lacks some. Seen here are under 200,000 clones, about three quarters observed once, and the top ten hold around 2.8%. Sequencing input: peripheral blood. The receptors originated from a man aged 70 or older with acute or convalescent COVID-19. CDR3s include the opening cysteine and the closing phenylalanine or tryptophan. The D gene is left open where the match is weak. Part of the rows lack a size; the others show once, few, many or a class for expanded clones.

CDR3: CATSDPRQGASSPLHF
DNA: TGTGCCACCAGTGACCCAAGACAGGGGGCGAGTTCACCCCTCCACTTT
J: TRBJ1-6
V: TRBV24-1
size: few
D: TRBD1

CDR3: CASSTLSGPGDEQYF
DNA: TGCGCCAGCAGCACCCTTAGCGGGCCCGGGGACGAGCAGTACTTC
J: TRBJ2-7
V: TRBV5-1
size: once
D: TRBD2

CDR3: CASSYGGPGGATNQPQHF
DNA: TGTGCCAGCAGTTACGGGGGGCCAGGGGGCGCAACAAATCAGCCCCAGCATTTT
J: TRBJ1-5
V: TRBV6-2/TRBV6-3
size: .
D: TRBD1

CDR3: CASSPGTYNEQFF
DNA: TGTGCCAGCAGCCCCGGGACCTACAATGAGCAGTTCTTC
J: TRBJ2-1
V: TRBV11-3
size: few
D: .

CDR3: CASSPGGGRLPGELFF
DNA: TGCGCCAGCAGCCCCGGGGGGGGGCGACTCCCCGGGGAGCTGTTTTTT
J: TRBJ2-2
V: TRBV4-1
size: once
D: TRBD2

CDR3: CASREGANEKLFF
DNA: TGTGCCAGCAGAGAGGGTGCTAATGAAAAACTGTTTTTT
J: TRBJ1-4
V: TRBV7-9
size: .
D: .

CDR3: CASSLFTQGPYEQYF
DNA: TGTGCCAGCAGCTTATTTACGCAGGGTCCCTACGAGCAGTACTTC
J: TRBJ2-7
V: TRBV13
size: .
D: .

CDR3: CASKPTSGRLRDEQYF
DNA: TGTGCCAGTAAGCCGACTAGCGGGAGGCTCAGGGACGAGCAGTACTTC
J: TRBJ2-7
V: TRBV19
size: .
D: TRBD2

CDR3: CSVIRQDFYGYTF
DNA: TGCAGCGTGATACGACAGGACTTCTATGGCTACACCTTC
J: TRBJ1-2
V: TRBV29-1
size: .
D: .

CDR3: CASSPRDEQFF
DNA: TGTGCCAGCTCACCGAGGGATGAGCAGTTCTTC
J: TRBJ2-1
V: TRBV18
size: .
D: .

CDR3: CASSIPGEETQYF
DNA: TGTGCCAGTAGTATTCCAGGGGAAGAGACCCAGTACTTC
J: TRBJ2-5
V: TRBV19
size: .
D: .

CDR3: CASSLTGGVRETQYF
DNA: TGCGCCAGCAGCTTAACAGGGGGAGTTAGGGAGACCCAGTACTTC
J: TRBJ2-5
V: TRBV5-1
size: .
D: TRBD1

CDR3: CASSPGPKRVGTEQYF
DNA: TGTGCCAGCAGCCCAGGCCCTAAGCGGGTAGGTACAGAGCAGTACTTC
J: TRBJ2-7
V: TRBV3-1/TRBV3-2
size: .
D: .

CDR3: CASSLAGDRGISGANVLTF
DNA: TGTGCCAGCAGCTTAGCAGGGGACAGGGGTATCTCTGGGGCCAACGTCCTGACTTTC
J: TRBJ2-6
V: TRBV7-8
size: .
D: TRBD1

CDR3: CASSESRYYGYTF
DNA: TGTGCCAGCAGTGAATCCCGTTACTATGGCTACACCTTC
J: TRBJ1-2
V: TRBV6-1
size: .
D: .

CDR3: CASSTGGGNTIYF
DNA: TGCGCCAGCAGCACCGGCGGTGGAAACACCATATATTTT
J: TRBJ1-3
V: TRBV5-1
size: .
D: .